The clone carrying this T cell receptor (beta chain) appeared a few times. Its antigen is unknown. This specimen belongs to a study of T cell responses to AZD1222 COVID-19 vaccine. Findings of the study overall: Within unmutated variant regions lay the reported targets of nearly half of spike-specific TCRs. The study found Spike-specific TCR breadth and depth rose after two AZD1222 doses. Donors were largely white British and mainly female; clonal diversity was possibly underestimated.

Trimming shortened V by 4 bases and J by 0 bases, and 16 bases separated the two germline ends. Germline CDR1 SGHTA, CDR2 FQGNSA. CDR3 length equals 17 residues. Using immunoSEQ multiplex PCR, the repertoire was profiled, and TCRdb retains in-frame clones only, with some absent. The data hold about 150,000 clones, with 65% to 90% observed a single time. The TCR originated in an adult who received the MenACWY meningococcal vaccine as a control. The V call is TRBV7-2, the J call TRBJ1-5; D might be TRBD1 (5 bases). Sequencing was performed on peripheral blood, taken 28 days after the second dose of the MenACWY control vaccine. The CDR3 DNA reads as TGTGCCAGCAGCTCGGAGCGGGGGGGATATAGCAATCAGCCCCAGCATTTT. It is translated as CASSSERGGYSNQPQHF.